This entry concerns a single TCR beta chain. The clone's antigen remains unknown. The junction does not match germline at one end; this may be a read error. The data were obtained in a study of tumor-infiltrating lymphocytes in primary liver carcinoma (dated by TCRdb to the late 2010s). In the study overall: Of the five patients, three men and two women aged 30 to 69 years, four had hepatocellular carcinoma and one had combined HCC and intrahepatic cholangiocarcinoma. The five patients had tumors of stage T1-T3 N0M0, with maximum diameters ranging from roughly 4.2 to 10 cm. Each sample produced about 3.5 to 7.13 million productive TCRbeta reads, and read depth showed no significant difference between tissue types. For each liver tumor, the study sampled five regions along with adjacent normal tissue and blood, and applied TCRbeta repertoire sequencing, expression microarrays and whole-exome sequencing. TCRbeta repertoire sequencing covered roughly 35 specimens from 5 patients: some 25 tumor regions, 5 adjacent noncancerous liver tissues and 5 peripheral blood samples. To link TCRbeta repertoire diversity with the local molecular phenotype, the roughly 27 tumor region samples were profiled using Agilent mRNA microarrays. High reproducibility was observed for the technical replicate repertoires, with mean shared-clone rates around 0.9 and correlation coefficients above 0.95.

The CDR3 spans 19 residues, from the cysteine through the phenylalanine. CDR3 DNA is the only sequence kept; it has 57 bases, read in frame from the first base. CDR1 is given as LGHNA and CDR2 as YSLEER, both from the germline V gene. Total RNA and DNA were co-extracted from about 19-30 mg of bulk tissue with the AllPrep DNA/RNA mini kit, without cell sorting. Between November 2015 and 2016, a few patients in China with histopathologically diagnosed primary liver carcinoma had surgical resection. Chronic HBV infection was present in the patients, and the patients were treatment-naive at sampling. Each tumor was sampled at five spatially separated regions: the tumor centre plus the superior, inferior, left-lateral and right-lateral poles. According to histology, viable tumor cells made up more than 85% of every tumor sample. Pieces of fresh tumor and adjacent tissue were cut in half, with one half kept in RNAlater at -80 degrees C and the other half sent for histology.

Broad study findings and their caveats: Because sequencing covered only the TCR beta chain and unpaired alpha chains were not captured, true repertoire diversity is likely underestimated. Comparison of CD4+ and CD8+ T cell repertoires was precluded by the use of bulk unsorted samples. Repertoire overlap was higher between tumor regions (mean around 36%) than tumor-adjacent (approximately 17%) or tumor-blood (approximately 15%) pairs, consistent with antigen-driven expansion. Only roughly 7-24% of top clones appeared in all five regions of a tumor, which suggests that tumor-infiltrating T cells are spatially heterogeneous. The top 250 clones accounted for a significantly greater share of the repertoire in tumors than in blood (p = 0.039). The study included only four to six patients, and the authors note findings should be validated in a larger study.

TCRbeta-specific cDNA was reverse-transcribed from about 500 ng total RNA using a constant-region primer and ProtoScript II reverse transcriptase. Three nested multiplex PCR rounds, following a slightly modified ARM-PCR procedure, were used to build the TCRbeta libraries. Each of the first two PCR rounds ran for approximately 10 cycles and used multiplex TRBV1-TRBV30 forward primers together with a Cbeta reverse primer. Sample barcodes and Illumina adapters were added in a final 25-cycle PCR using Deep VentR polymerase. Amplicons of 200-500 bp were gel-purified with a QIAquick gel extraction kit before sequencing. The TCRbeta amplicons were sequenced with 250-bp paired-end reads on an Illumina HiSeq 2500. The original pipeline was this. Quality trimming of reads was performed with Trimmomatic v0.33, and paired reads were merged with FLASH v1.2.11 so that full CDR3 sequences could be recovered. V, D and J germline segments were assigned to the rearranged TCRbeta sequences by MiGEC v1.2.1b. Clonotype statistics and Shannon-Wiener diversity indices were computed with VDJtools v1.0.0. To reduce sampling bias, subsequent analyses other than the diversity analysis used only the 250 most abundant clonotypes in each sample. The public reads were quality trimmed at Q25 with fastp and then assembled into clones with MiXCR by TCRdb, keeping productive beta chains. Rows with one shared CDR3 protein collapse into an entry with the most common genes and DNA. In this record, the V and J calls reflect TCRdb's handling and not the investigators' own analysis. Counted in this sample were tens of thousands of distinct CDR3 sequences; around 79% of them appeared once. The ten largest make up about 40% of the sample.

Sequencing was performed on liver tumor tissue from sampling region 4. The label giving this sample's cell subset or site can be read as: tumor region T4, right-lateral pole. The receptor was isolated from a woman under 40 with primary liver carcinoma and hepatitis B virus infection. The chain is encoded by TRBV4-3 joined to TRBJ2-2; 13 central nucleotides agree with TRBD2. In nucleotides, the sequence is TGCGCCAGCAGCGTACTAGCGGGAGGGCTCCGTTCTAACACCGGGGAGCTATTTTTT. Translated, this is CASSVLAGGLRSNTGELFF.